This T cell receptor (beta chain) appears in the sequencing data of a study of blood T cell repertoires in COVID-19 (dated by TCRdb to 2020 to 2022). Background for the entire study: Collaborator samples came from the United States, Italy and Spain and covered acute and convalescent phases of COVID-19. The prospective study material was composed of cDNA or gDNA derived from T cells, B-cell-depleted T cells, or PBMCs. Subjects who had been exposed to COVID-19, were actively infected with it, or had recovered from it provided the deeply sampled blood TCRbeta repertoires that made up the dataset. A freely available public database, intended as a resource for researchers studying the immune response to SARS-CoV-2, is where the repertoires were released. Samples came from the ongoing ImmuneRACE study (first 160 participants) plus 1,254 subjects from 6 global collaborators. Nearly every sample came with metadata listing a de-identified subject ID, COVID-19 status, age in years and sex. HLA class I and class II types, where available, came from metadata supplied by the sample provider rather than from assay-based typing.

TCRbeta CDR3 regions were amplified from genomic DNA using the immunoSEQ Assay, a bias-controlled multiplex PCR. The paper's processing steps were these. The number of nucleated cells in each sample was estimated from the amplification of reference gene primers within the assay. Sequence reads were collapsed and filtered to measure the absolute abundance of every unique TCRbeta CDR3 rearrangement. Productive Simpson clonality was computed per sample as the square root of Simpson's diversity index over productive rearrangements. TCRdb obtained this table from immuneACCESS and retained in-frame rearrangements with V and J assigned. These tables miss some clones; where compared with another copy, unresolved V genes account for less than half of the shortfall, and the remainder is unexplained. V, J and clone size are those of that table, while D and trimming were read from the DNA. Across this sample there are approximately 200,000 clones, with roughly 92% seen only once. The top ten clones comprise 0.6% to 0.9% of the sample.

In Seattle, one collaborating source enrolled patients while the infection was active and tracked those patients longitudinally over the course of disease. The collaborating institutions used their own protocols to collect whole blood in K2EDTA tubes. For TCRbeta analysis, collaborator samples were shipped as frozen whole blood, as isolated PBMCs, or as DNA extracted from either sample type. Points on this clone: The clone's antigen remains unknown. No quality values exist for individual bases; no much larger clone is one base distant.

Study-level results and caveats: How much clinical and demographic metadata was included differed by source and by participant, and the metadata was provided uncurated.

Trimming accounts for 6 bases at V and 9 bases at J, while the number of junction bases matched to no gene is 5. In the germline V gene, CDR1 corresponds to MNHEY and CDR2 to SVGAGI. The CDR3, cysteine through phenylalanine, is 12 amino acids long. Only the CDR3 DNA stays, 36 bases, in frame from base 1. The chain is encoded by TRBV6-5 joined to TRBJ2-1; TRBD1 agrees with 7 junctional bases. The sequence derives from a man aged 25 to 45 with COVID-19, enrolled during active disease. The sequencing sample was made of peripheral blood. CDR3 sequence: CASSPTGIEQFF. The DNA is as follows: TGTGCCAGCAGCCCGACAGGGATTGAGCAGTTCTTC.